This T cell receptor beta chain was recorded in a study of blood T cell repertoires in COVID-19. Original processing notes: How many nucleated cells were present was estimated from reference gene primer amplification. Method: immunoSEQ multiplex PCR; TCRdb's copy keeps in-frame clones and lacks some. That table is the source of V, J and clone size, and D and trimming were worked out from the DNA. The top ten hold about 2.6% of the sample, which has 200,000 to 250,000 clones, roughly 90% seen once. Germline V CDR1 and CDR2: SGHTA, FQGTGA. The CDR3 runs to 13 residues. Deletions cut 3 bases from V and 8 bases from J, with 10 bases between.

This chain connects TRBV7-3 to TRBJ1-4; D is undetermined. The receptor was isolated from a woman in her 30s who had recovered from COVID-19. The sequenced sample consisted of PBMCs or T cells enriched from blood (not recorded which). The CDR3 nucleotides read TGTGCCAGCAGCTTCGCCAGAGGGGAAAAACTGTTTTTT. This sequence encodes CASSFARGEKLFF.